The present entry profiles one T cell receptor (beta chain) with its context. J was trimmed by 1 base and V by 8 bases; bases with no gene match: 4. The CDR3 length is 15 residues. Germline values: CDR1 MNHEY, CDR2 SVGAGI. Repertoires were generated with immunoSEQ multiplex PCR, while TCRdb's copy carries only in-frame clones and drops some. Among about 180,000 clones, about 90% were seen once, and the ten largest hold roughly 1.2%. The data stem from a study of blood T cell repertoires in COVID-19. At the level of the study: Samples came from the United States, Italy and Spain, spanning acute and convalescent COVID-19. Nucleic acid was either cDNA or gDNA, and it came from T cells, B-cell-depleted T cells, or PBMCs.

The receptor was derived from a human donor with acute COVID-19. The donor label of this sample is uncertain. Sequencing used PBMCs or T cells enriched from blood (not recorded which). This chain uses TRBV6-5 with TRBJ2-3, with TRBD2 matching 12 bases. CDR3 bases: TGTGCCAGCTTGAGGACTAGCGGGGGCACAGATACGCAGTATTTT. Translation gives CASLRTSGGTDTQYF.